A selection of T cell receptor beta chains follows, all from one sample in a study of blood T cell repertoires in COVID-19. Profiled with immunoSEQ multiplex PCR; TCRdb holds only in-frame clones, not every one. The sample lists about 180,000 clones, over 75% occurring once. Source material: peripheral blood. The receptors shown here come from a person between 65 and 79 years old with COVID-19, enrolled during active disease. The CDR3 runs from the conserved cysteine through the conserved F or W. The D gene is left open where the match is weak. Expanded clones get a size class; other rows say once, few or many, or leave the size out.

size: few; J: TRBJ2-5; V: TRBV7-2; D: TRBD2; CDR3: CASSLGRHGGGRAQTQYF; DNA: TGTGCCAGCAGCTTAGGGCGGCACGGCGGCGGGAGGGCGCAGACCCAGTACTTC
size: -; J: TRBJ1-1; V: TRBV28; D: -; CDR3: CASSLPSRGGLAFF; DNA: TGTGCCAGCAGTTTACCCTCTCGTGGGGGCTTAGCTTTCTTT
size: -; J: TRBJ1-1; V: TRBV6-5; D: -; CDR3: CASSSWGDRNTEAFF; DNA: TGTGCCAGCAGTTCCTGGGGGGATAGGAACACTGAAGCTTTCTTT
size: few; J: TRBJ2-3; V: TRBV3-1/TRBV3-2; D: TRBD2; CDR3: CASSRAGGDPIAGADTQYF; DNA: TGTGCCAGCAGCCGGGCAGGGGGGGACCCGATAGCGGGAGCAGATACGCAGTATTTT
size: -; J: TRBJ2-5; V: TRBV5-8; D: -; CDR3: CASSLYGGSGRQETQYF; DNA: TGTGCCAGCAGCTTATACGGGGGTAGCGGAAGACAAGAGACCCAGTACTTC
size: -; J: TRBJ2-2; V: TRBV30; D: TRBD2; CDR3: CAWKGTSGGGTGELFF; DNA: TGTGCCTGGAAAGGGACTAGCGGAGGGGGGACCGGGGAGCTGTTTTTT
size: -; J: TRBJ1-1; V: TRBV5-1; D: TRBD1; CDR3: CASSLGGQGNTEAFF; DNA: TGCGCCAGCAGCTTAGGGGGACAGGGGAACACTGAAGCTTTCTTT
size: -; J: TRBJ2-3; V: TRBV4-1; D: TRBD1; CDR3: CASSPRQGMSWADTQYF; DNA: TGCGCCAGCAGCCCCCGACAGGGAATGAGTTGGGCAGATACGCAGTATTTT
size: -; J: TRBJ1-5; V: TRBV28; D: -; CDR3: CASTELAQKGNQPQHF; DNA: TGTGCCAGCACCGAGCTAGCGCAGAAAGGCAATCAGCCCCAGCATTTT
size: -; J: TRBJ2-1; V: TRBV19; D: TRBD1; CDR3: CASSLTGESNEQFF; DNA: TGTGCCAGTAGCCTGACAGGGGAAAGCAATGAGCAGTTCTTC
size: once; J: TRBJ2-7; V: TRBV13; D: TRBD2; CDR3: CASSSVASGPNSYEQYF; DNA: TGTGCCAGCAGCTCCGTCGCTAGCGGGCCCAACTCTTACGAGCAGTACTTC
size: -; J: TRBJ1-2; V: TRBV30; D: -; CDR3: CAWSVQANYGYTF; DNA: TGTGCCTGGAGTGTACAGGCCAACTATGGCTACACCTTC
size: -; J: TRBJ2-3; V: TRBV27; D: TRBD2; CDR3: CASSLSAGGHTQYF; DNA: TGTGCCAGCAGTTTATCAGCGGGAGGACATACGCAGTATTTT
size: -; J: TRBJ2-1; V: TRBV24-1; D: TRBD1; CDR3: CATKGQGGLNEQFF; DNA: TGTGCCACCAAAGGACAGGGTGGCCTAAATGAGCAGTTCTTC